These 23 T cell receptor beta chains share one sample of origin, sequenced in a study of CD8 T cells in ankylosing spondylitis. TCRdb independently ran MiXCR on the 5' RACE reads; one entry per CDR3 protein. The repertoire includes tens of thousands of distinct CDR3 sequences, around 30% of them detected once, and 45% to 65% sits in the top ten. The sequenced sample consisted of blood, either unsorted or a sorted T cell fraction (not recorded which). The origin of the receptors is a male donor with ankylosing spondylitis or in good health (not recorded which).

This sequence joins TRBV7-9 and TRBJ2-1; TRBD2 might be the D (5 bases). The CDR3 consists of 11 residues. In germline, CDR1 is SEHNR, CDR2 FQNEAQ (reference sequence). V was pared by 6 bases and J by 13 bases, with 13 bases between. The CDR3 region is CASSPVRGQFF. The CDR3 DNA is TGTGCCAGCAGTCCCGTCCGGGGACAGTTCTTC.

This chain uses TRBV5-1 with TRBJ2-5; 7 bases are shared with TRBD2. The trim removed 6 bases at V and 2 bases at J, leaving 4 bases unmatched. The CDR3 extends over 13 amino acids. Germline-derived CDR1 and CDR2 are SGHRS and YFSETQ. DNA of the CDR3: TGCGCCAGCAAACTGGGGGGGCAAGAGACCCAGTACTTC. Encoded protein: CASKLGGQETQYF.

This rearrangement joins TRBV19 to TRBJ2-4; D not resolved. Trimming left V 5 bases short and J 3 bases short, with 14 bases between. CDR3 size: 15 residues. Germline lookup yields CDR1 LNHDA and CDR2 SQIVND (reference sequence). CDR3 protein: CASSFRVTFKNIQYF. As DNA, the CDR3 is TGTGCCAGTAGTTTTAGGGTGACATTCAAAAACATTCAGTACTTC.

CDR3 coding DNA: TGTGCCAGTAGTCCCCCAGGGACTAGCGGGATGTTCGAGCAGTACTTC. Its protein is CASSPPGTSGMFEQYF. V is TRBV19 and J is TRBJ2-7, with 13 positions matching TRBD2. V trimming: 5 bases; J trimming: 6 bases; junction bases outside the gene matches: 10. CDR3 length: 16 residues. Germline V gene lookup returns CDR1 LNHDA and CDR2 SQIVND (reference sequence).

The chain couples TRBV29-1 to TRBJ1-4, with a weak D call TRBD1 (5 bases). This CDR3 has 16 residues. Germline V gives CDR1 SQVTM, CDR2 ANQGSEA. Trimming shortened V by 5 bases and J by 7 bases, and 23 bases separated the two germline ends. The CDR3 DNA follows: TGCAGCGTTTCCTCGGCCGGGGCCCAACGAGGTGAAAAACTGTTTTTT. Translation gives CSVSSAGAQRGEKLFF.

The chain combines TRBV10-3 with TRBJ1-5; TRBD1 is a possible D gene (5 bases). Per the germline V gene, CDR1 is ENHRY and CDR2 is SYGVKD. The CDR3 runs to 16 residues. V was clipped by 3 bases and J by 1 base, with 13 bases between them. CDR3 sequence reads: CAISDMGGRSNQPQHF. DNA for the CDR3: TGTGCCATCAGTGATATGGGGGGTCGCAGCAATCAGCCCCAGCATTTT.

The gene calls are TRBV20-1 and TRBJ2-1, with D possibly matching TRBD2 (6 bases). The CDR3 totals 13 residues. The V gene's germline CDR1 is DFQATT and CDR2 SNEGSKA (reference sequence). Trimming removed 6 bases at V and 6 bases at J, with 15 bases between. The CDR3 sequence is CSAVGRGINEQFF. The CDR3, as DNA: TGCAGTGCCGTTGGGCGGGGCATCAATGAGCAGTTCTTC.

This clonotype was counted a single time. The V gene is TRBV11-2, the J gene TRBJ2-1, with 8 bases matching TRBD2. Germline assignment: CDR1 SGHAT and CDR2 FQNNGV. The CDR3 has 14 amino acids. The ends lost 4 bases at V and 6 bases at J; junction bases unmatched: 5. As DNA, the CDR3 is TGTGCCAGCAGCTGGACTAGCTCATTCAATGAGCAGTTCTTC. Protein sequence: CASSWTSSFNEQFF. The variable domain in full, completed from reference TRBV11-2 and TRBJ2-1, reads EAGVAQSPRYKIIEKRQSVAFWCNPISGHATLYWYQQILGQGPKLLIQFQNNGVVDDSQLPKDRFSAERLKGVDSTLKIQPAKLEDSAVYLCASSWTSSFNEQFFGPGTRLTVL.

This clonotype turned up a few times. The chain employs TRBV6-6 and TRBJ1-2; the D gene is possibly TRBD1 (6 bases). V lost 5 bases and J 8 bases, leaving 15 bases between the germline ends. Germline loops: CDR1 MNHNY, CDR2 SVGAGI (reference sequence). CDR3 length: 13 residues. The CDR3 nucleotides read TGTGCCAGCAGTCTAACCGGACAGAGAGGCTACACCTTC. Translation: CASSLTGQRGYTF.

This chain joins TRBV11-2 and TRBJ2-1; no clear D. V lost 1 base and J lost 5, with 15 bases in between. This CDR3 has 16 amino acids. Germline V gene lookup returns CDR1 SGHAT and CDR2 FQNNGV. DNA of the CDR3: TGTGCCAGCAGCTTAGTCGGCTCCTTAAGGGACAATGAGCAGTTCTTC. Residues: CASSLVGSLRDNEQFF.

The V and J genes are TRBV3-1 and TRBJ1-4; perhaps TRBD1 as D (5 bases). The germline gives CDR1 LGHDT, CDR2 YNNKEL (reference sequence). V was trimmed by 1 base and J by 10 bases, leaving 13 bases between them. The CDR3 has 14 residues. CDR3 residues: CASSQGVYGGKLFF. CDR3 coding DNA: TGTGCCAGCAGCCAAGGCGTATACGGGGGAAAACTGTTTTTT.

This chain joins TRBV24-1 and TRBJ2-2; no definite D call. The CDR3 is 12 amino acids. V was cut by 0 bases and J by 9 bases, with 4 bases left in between. From germline, CDR1 is KGHDR and CDR2 SFDVKD. CDR3 sequence: CATSDLGWELFF. CDR3 nucleotide sequence: TGTGCCACCAGTGATTTGGGATGGGAGCTGTTTTTT.

The gene calls are TRBV5-1 and TRBJ2-1; D is unresolved. The CDR3 totals 12 residues. The germline V gene has CDR1 SGHRS and CDR2 YFSETQ. Trimming took off 0 bases at V and 8 bases at J, with 6 bases between the two ends. The CDR3, as DNA: TGCGCCAGCAGCTTGGAAGCCTATGAGCAGTTCTTC. This encodes CASSLEAYEQFF. The full variable domain, rest sourced from reference TRBV5-1 and TRBJ2-1, is KAGVTQTPRYLIKTRGQQVTLSCSPISGHRSVSWYQQTPGQGLQFLFEYFSETQRNKGNFPGRFSGRQFSNSRSEMNVSTLELGDSALYLCASSLEAYEQFFGPGTRLTVL.

CDR3 in amino acids: CASSAGTDGYTF. The CDR3 DNA follows: TGTGCCAGCAGTGCCGGGACGGACGGCTACACCTTC. The chain recombines TRBV12-3 or TRBV12-4 with TRBJ1-2; the D gene is possibly TRBD1 (5 bases). The CDR3 is 12 residues long. V was pared by 5 bases and J by 8 bases, with 12 bases between.

This clonotype was seen a few times. J is TRBJ2-5 and V is TRBV12-3 or TRBV12-4; D remains unclear. With 4 bases removed from V and 7 bases from J, the gap between germline ends came to 7 bases. CDR3 size: 11 residues. For the CDR3, the DNA is TGTGCCAGCAGTTCCTATGGGACCCAGTACTTC. This gives the protein CASSSYGTQYF.

The chain has TRBV3-1 and TRBJ1-1; D may be TRBD1 (5 bases). The CDR3 has 14 residues. Germline CDR1 reads LGHDT; CDR2 reads YNNKEL (reference sequence). V shed 4 bases and J shed 4 bases, with 13 bases lying between them. CDR3 amino acids: CASSLAGKSTEAFF. In nucleotides, the CDR3 is TGTGCCAGCAGCCTAGCAGGGAAAAGCACTGAAGCTTTCTTT. Based on the CDR3 plus reference TRBV3-1 and TRBJ1-1, the full variable domain is DTAVSQTPKYLVTQMGNDKSIKCEQNLGHDTMYWYKQDSKKFLKIMFSYNNKELIINETVPNRFSPKSPDKAHLNLHINSLELGDSAVYFCASSLAGKSTEAFFGQGTRLTVV.

DNA for the CDR3: TGTGCCACCAGCAGAGATGGGTTGGGGACAGTTGGCACAGATACGCAGTATTTT. Its protein is CATSRDGLGTVGTDTQYF. V usage is TRBV15 and J usage is TRBJ2-3; TRBD1 aligns across 7 bases. Germline loops: CDR1 LNHNV, CDR2 YYDKDF (reference sequence). J was trimmed by 1 base and V by 0 bases; bases with no gene match: 10. There are 18 residues in the CDR3.

At least ten counts were recorded for this clonotype. DNA for the CDR3: TGCAGCGTTTTCTACGGTGAGCAGTTCTTC. Encoded protein: CSVFYGEQFF. The chain couples TRBV29-1 to TRBJ2-1, with unresolved D. The CDR3 loop spans 10 amino acids. CDR1 SQVTM and CDR2 ANQGSEA come from the germline V gene. Trimming took off 5 bases at V and 9 bases at J, with 8 bases between the two ends.

The gene calls are TRBV20-1 and TRBJ1-4; TRBD1 aligns across 9 bases. After removal of 0 bases from V and 11 bases from J, the junction contained 7 bases not matched to a gene. CDR3 size: 14 residues. Per germline, CDR1 DFQATT and CDR2 SNEGSKA (reference sequence). CDR3: CSARDTGGAEKLFF. As DNA, the CDR3 is TGCAGTGCTAGAGACACAGGGGGCGCCGAGAAACTGTTTTTT.

The chain joins TRBV5-1 to TRBJ2-5; 13 bases line up with TRBD2. The germline gives CDR1 SGHRS, CDR2 YFSETQ. The CDR3 sequence is 15 residues long. The V and J ends lost 7 bases and 5 bases, in that order; junction bases with no gene match: 8. The CDR3 region has the DNA TGCGCCAGCTCGGGACTAGCGGGACCTCGGGAGACCCAGTACTTC. Protein sequence: CASSGLAGPRETQYF. Looking up the rest from reference TRBV5-1 and TRBJ2-5 gives the full variable domain: KAGVTQTPRYLIKTRGQQVTLSCSPISGHRSVSWYQQTPGQGLQFLFEYFSETQRNKGNFPGRFSGRQFSNSRSEMNVSTLELGDSALYLCASSGLAGPRETQYFGPGTRLLVL.

J is TRBJ2-5 and V is TRBV20-1; 11 positions match TRBD2. The ends lost 5 bases at V and 5 bases at J; junction bases unmatched: 13. The CDR3 is 16 amino acids. The germline gives CDR1 DFQATT, CDR2 SNEGSKA (reference sequence). The CDR3 reads CSAWPPGLAVGETQYF. For the CDR3, the DNA is TGCAGTGCTTGGCCTCCGGGACTAGCGGTTGGTGAGACCCAGTACTTC.

This chain's CDR3 is CASSHDRARTDTQYF. The CDR3 region has the DNA TGTGCCAGCAGCCATGACAGGGCACGCACAGATACGCAGTATTTT. V gene TRBV7-9 combines with J gene TRBJ2-3, with TRBD1 matching 7 bases. The CDR3 extends over 15 amino acids. J lost 1 base, V lost 5 bases, and 6 bases had no gene match. CDR1 SEHNR and CDR2 FQNEAQ come from the germline V gene (reference sequence).

This clonotype was detected a few times. The rearrangement joins TRBV20-1 to TRBJ2-2, with D possibly TRBD2 on 6 matching bases. The CDR3 has 15 amino acids. With 0 bases removed from V and 6 bases from J, the gap between germline ends came to 14 bases. Germline V gene lookup returns CDR1 DFQATT and CDR2 SNEGSKA (reference sequence). DNA of the CDR3: TGCAGTGCTAGAGAGTTGGATTTAGCGGCCGGGGAGCTGTTTTTT. Translating gives CSARELDLAAGELFF.